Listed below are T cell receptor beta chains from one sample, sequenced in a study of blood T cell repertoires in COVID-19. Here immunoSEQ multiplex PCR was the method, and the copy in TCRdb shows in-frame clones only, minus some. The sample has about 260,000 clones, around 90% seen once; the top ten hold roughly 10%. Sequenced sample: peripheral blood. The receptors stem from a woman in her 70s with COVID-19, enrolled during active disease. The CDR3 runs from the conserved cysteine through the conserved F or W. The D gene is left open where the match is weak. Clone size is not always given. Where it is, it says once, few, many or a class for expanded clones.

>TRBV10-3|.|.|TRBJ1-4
TGTGCCATCAGTGAGGGCGGGAATGAAAAACTGTTTTTT
CAISEGGNEKLFF
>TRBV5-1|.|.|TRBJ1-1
TGCGCCAGCAGCTTAGTAAGCAGGGTGAGTGTCACTGAAGCTTTCTTT
CASSLVSRVSVTEAFF
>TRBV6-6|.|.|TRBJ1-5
TGTGCCAGCAGTTACCGCGACAGATATCAGCCCCAGCATTTT
CASSYRDRYQPQHF
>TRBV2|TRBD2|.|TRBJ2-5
TGTGCCAGTAAACTAGCGGGAGTTGAGACCCAGTACTTC
CASKLAGVETQYF
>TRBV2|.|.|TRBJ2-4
TGTGCCAGCAGTGAAAGGTTAGGGGACATTCAGTACTTC
CASSERLGDIQYF
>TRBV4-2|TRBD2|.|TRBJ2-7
TGTGCCAGCAGCCAAGATAGATCCGTGGCGGCGGGAGGGGCCTACGAGCAGTACTTC
CASSQDRSVAAGGAYEQYF
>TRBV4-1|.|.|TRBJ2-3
TGCGCCAGCAGCCAAGTGTGGCTGAGGGGGAGCACAGATACGCAGTATTTT
CASSQVWLRGSTDTQYF
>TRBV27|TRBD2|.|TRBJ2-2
TGTGCCAGCAGTTGGTCAGTAGCGGGAAAGGGGGGCACCGGGGAGCTGTTTTTT
CASSWSVAGKGGTGELFF
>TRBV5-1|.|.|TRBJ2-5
TGCGCCAGCAGCAAAGGGGCAGCCGCGGCCGAATTAGAGACCCAGTACTTC
CASSKGAAAAELETQYF
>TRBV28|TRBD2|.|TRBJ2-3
TGTGCCAGCAGTTTAAGCCGGCATGTAGCGGGAGGAACAGATACGCAGTATTTT
CASSLSRHVAGGTDTQYF
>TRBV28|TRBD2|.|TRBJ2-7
TGTGCCAGCAGTTTACCCGGGACTAGCGGGATGGTCGAGCAGTACTTC
CASSLPGTSGMVEQYF
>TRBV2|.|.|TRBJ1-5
TGTGCCAGCAGACCCGGACACAACAATCAGCCCCAGCATTTT
CASRPGHNNQPQHF
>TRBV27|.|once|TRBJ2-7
TGTGCCAGCAGTCGACAGGAAACCTACGAGCAGTACTTC
CASSRQETYEQYF
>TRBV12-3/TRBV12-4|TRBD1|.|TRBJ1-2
TGTGCCAGCAGTATGGGACAGAACTATGGCTACACCTTC
CASSMGQNYGYTF
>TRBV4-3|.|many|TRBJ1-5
TGCGCCAGCAGCCAGCAGGGAACGCAGCCCCAGCATTTT
CASSQQGTQPQHF
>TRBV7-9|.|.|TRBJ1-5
TGTGCCAGCAGCTTAGACAGGGTCGAGCAGCCCCAGCATTTT
CASSLDRVEQPQHF
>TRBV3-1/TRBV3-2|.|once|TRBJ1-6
TGTGCCAGCAGCCAAGACCAGGGCCAAGTGTATTCACCCCTCCACTTT
CASSQDQGQVYSPLHF
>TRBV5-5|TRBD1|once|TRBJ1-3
TGTGCCAGCAGCAAACCACCCGACAGGGTCTCTGGAAACACCATATATTTT
CASSKPPDRVSGNTIYF
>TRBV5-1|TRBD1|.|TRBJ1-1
TGCGCCAGCAGTCCGGACAGGATGAACACTGAAGCTTTCTTT
CASSPDRMNTEAFF
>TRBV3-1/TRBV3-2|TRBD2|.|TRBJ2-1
TGTGCCAGCAGCCAAGAACGTCTAGCGGGAGGTTCTATCAATGAGCAGTTCTTC
CASSQERLAGGSINEQFF
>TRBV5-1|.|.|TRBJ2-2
TGCGCCAGCAGCTCCACAGGGAACGGGGAGCTGTTTTTT
CASSSTGNGELFF
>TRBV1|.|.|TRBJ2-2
TGCACCCGCGGTGGGACAGGGCGACTCTCCGGGACTAGCGGGAGGCCCTACGTCGGGGAGCTGTTTTTT
CTRGGTGRLSGTSGRPYVGELFF
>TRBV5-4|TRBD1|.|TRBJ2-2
TGTGCCAGCAGCTTTGGACAGGGAAGAACCGGGGAGCTGTTTTTT
CASSFGQGRTGELFF
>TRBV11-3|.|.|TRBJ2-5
TGTGCCAGCAGCCAACCTCAGGGTTGGGAGACCCAGTACTTC
CASSQPQGWETQYF
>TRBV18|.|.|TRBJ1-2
TGTGCCAGCTCACCACTTCAGGGTTTAGCCTATGGCTACACCTTC
CASSPLQGLAYGYTF
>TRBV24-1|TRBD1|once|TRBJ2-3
TGTGCCACCAGTGATCCGAGACAGGGAGCCACAGATACGCAGTATTTT
CATSDPRQGATDTQYF
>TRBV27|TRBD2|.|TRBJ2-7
TGTGCCAGCAGCTCTAGCGGGAACTACGAGCAGTACTTC
CASSSSGNYEQYF
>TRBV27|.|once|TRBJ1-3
TGTGCCAGCAGACGGGGGGGCGGAAACACCATATATTTT
CASRRGGGNTIYF
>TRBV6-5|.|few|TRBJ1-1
TGTGCCAGCAGTTACCGGTCAGGGGCGAAGAACACTGAAGCTTTCTTT
CASSYRSGAKNTEAFF
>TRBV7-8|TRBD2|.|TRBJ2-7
TGTGCCAGCGGAAAGACTAGCGGAGCTCGGGCCTCCTACGAGCAGTACTTC
CASGKTSGARASYEQYF
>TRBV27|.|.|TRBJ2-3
TGTGCCAGCAGATCCGGTTTTCATACGCAGTATTTT
CASRSGFHTQYF